A single sample gave rise to the 30 T cell receptor beta chains below, sequenced in a study of T-cell memory formation after mild COVID-19. Each CDR3 protein gets one entry after TCRdb re-called the 5' RACE reads with MiXCR. The profile covers fewer than 600,000 distinct CDR3 sequences, with less than 25% appearing a single time and around 8.4% taken by the ten largest. The source material was PBMCs or a T cell subset sorted from them (not recorded which). The source is an adult woman who had mild COVID-19 (a few samples of this study predate the infection). Cell type and time point are not known.

This chain joins TRBV5-1 and TRBJ1-1; possible D gene TRBD1, 5 bases. Germline CDR1 is SGHRS and CDR2 is YFSETQ. This CDR3 has 18 amino acids. The V and J ends lost 5 bases and 2 bases respectively, with 25 bases between them. The CDR3 DNA is TGCGCCAGCAGTCATCAAGGCGGGGGGTTGACGATAAACACTGAAGCTTTCTTT. Amino acids: CASSHQGGGLTINTEAFF.

This chain connects TRBV15 to TRBJ2-1; 9 bases are a match to TRBD2. V was pared by 0 bases and J by 4 bases, with 13 bases of the junction left unmatched. CDR1 and CDR2 from the germline V gene are LNHNV and YYDKDF (reference sequence). This CDR3 is 19 amino acids long. CDR3 DNA sequence: TGTGCCACCAGCAGAGATGGGGAGCTAGCGGGGACCCTATACAATGAGCAGTTCTTC. It codes for CATSRDGELAGTLYNEQFF.

This clonotype occurred many times. J is TRBJ2-1 and V is TRBV5-1, with 8 bases lining up with TRBD2. From germline, CDR1 is SGHRS and CDR2 YFSETQ. V was clipped by 4 bases and J by 7 bases; unmatched bases: 7. The CDR3 loop spans 14 amino acids. CDR3 bases: TGCGCCAGCAGCCAGGGACTAGGGTTAAATGAGCAGTTCTTC. It translates to CASSQGLGLNEQFF.

This clonotype appeared a few times. J is TRBJ1-5 and V is TRBV4-3, with D unclear. The CDR3 is made up of 16 amino acids. Germline V gene sequence: CDR1 LGHNA, CDR2 YSLEER. The V end was cut by 0 bases, the J end by 0 bases, with 9 bases between. The DNA for the CDR3 is TGCGCCAGCAGCCAAGAGGCCAGCCATAGCAATCAGCCCCAGCATTTT. This translates into CASSQEASHSNQPQHF.

This clonotype turned up a few times. J is TRBJ2-6 and V is TRBV3-1; D call uncertain. The CDR3 covers 17 residues. Germline V gives CDR1 LGHDT, CDR2 YNNKEL (reference sequence). V was shortened by 6 bases and J by 0 bases, with 15 bases between the two germline ends. The CDR3 region is CASSLTPDLSGANVLTF. DNA of the CDR3: TGTGCCAGCAGTCTCACCCCGGACCTCTCTGGGGCCAACGTCCTGACTTTC.

In this sample, this clonotype turned up a few times. The chain joins TRBV27 to TRBJ2-7, with 11 bases identical to TRBD2. CDR1 is MNHEY, CDR2 SMNVEV, per germline (reference sequence). The CDR3 has 15 amino acids. The ends lost 7 bases at V and 5 bases at J; junction bases unmatched: 10. As DNA, the CDR3 is TGTGCCAGCACCGGTAGCGGGAGGGCCCGCAACGAGCAGTACTTC. It specifies CASTGSGRARNEQYF.

The V call is TRBV7-9, the J call TRBJ1-5; D remains unclear. The germline V and J ends were trimmed by 5 bases and 0 bases, with 11 bases remaining between them. Germline CDR1 and CDR2: SEHNR and FQNEAQ (reference sequence). The CDR3 spans 15 residues. This CDR3 reads CASSLGGRSNQPQHF. The CDR3 region has the DNA TGTGCCAGCAGCCTGGGAGGGCGTAGCAATCAGCCCCAGCATTTT. The entire variable domain, with the rest obtained from reference TRBV7-9 and TRBJ1-5, is as follows: DTGVSQNPRHKITKRGQNVTFRCDPISEHNRLYWYRQTLGQGPEFLTYFQNEAQLEKSRLLSDRFSAERPKGSFSTLEIQRTEQGDSAMYLCASSLGGRSNQPQHFGDGTRLSIL.

This clonotype was observed a few times. J is TRBJ1-1 and V is TRBV11-2; 9 bases match TRBD1. CDR3 size: 16 residues. With V trimmed by 5 bases and J by 1 base, 8 bases remained unmatched. The V gene's germline CDR1 is SGHAT and CDR2 FQNNGV. In DNA, the CDR3 is TGTGCCAGCAGCACCCGGACAGGGGCGGGGAACACTGAAGCTTTCTTT. This codes for CASSTRTGAGNTEAFF.

This chain links TRBV11-3 with TRBJ2-4; the match to TRBD2 covers 9 bases. Looked up from germline, CDR1 is SGHNT and CDR2 is YENEEA. The CDR3 is 15 amino acids. Trimming removed 5 bases from V and 4 bases from J; junction bases left unmatched: 6. CDR3 coding DNA: TGTGCCAGCAGCATCCGGACTAGCGAGAAAAACATTCAGTACTTC. It encodes CASSIRTSEKNIQYF.

The chain couples TRBV3-1 to TRBJ2-4; D is undetermined. V gave up 3 bases and J gave up 9 bases, with 12 bases separating them. The CDR3 runs 13 residues. Germline loops: CDR1 LGHDT, CDR2 YNNKEL (reference sequence). The CDR3 DNA is TGTGCCAGCAGCCAGAGGTCCGTTGGCATTCAGTACTTC. It encodes CASSQRSVGIQYF.

The CDR3 protein is CASSLGGTQGPGELFF. In DNA form, the CDR3 reads TGCGCCAGCAGCTTGGGCGGGACGCAAGGGCCCGGGGAGCTGTTTTTT. V gene TRBV5-1 combines with J gene TRBJ2-2; D possibly corresponds to TRBD2 (6 bases). Germline V gene data show CDR1 as SGHRS and CDR2 as YFSETQ. The CDR3 covers 16 residues. V was trimmed by 0 bases and J by 6 bases, leaving 15 bases between them.

This clonotype appeared a few times. This chain uses TRBV9 with TRBJ1-1; D unclear. CDR3 length: 14 residues. Deletions cut 0 bases from V and 1 base from J, with 7 bases between. In germline, CDR1 is SGDLS, CDR2 YYNGEE. The CDR3: CASSVADRNTEAFF. The DNA for the CDR3 is TGTGCCAGCAGCGTAGCCGATAGGAACACTGAAGCTTTCTTT.

There are a few counts of this clonotype. The V and J genes are TRBV7-6 and TRBJ2-1; TRBD2 agrees at 10 bases. This CDR3 comprises 17 residues. In germline, CDR1 is SGHVS, CDR2 FNYEAQ. After removal of 0 bases from V and 6 bases from J, the junction contained 8 bases not matched to a gene. The CDR3: CASSLALLAGPPNEQFF. Written as DNA, the CDR3 is TGTGCCAGCAGCTTAGCGCTACTAGCGGGACCACCCAATGAGCAGTTCTTC.

The rearrangement links TRBV29-1 to TRBJ1-2, with no clear D. The CDR3 spans 10 residues. CDR1 and CDR2 (germline): SQVTM, ANQGSEA. Between the trimmed V and J ends, which lost 7 bases and 6 bases, there was a span of 9 bases. CDR3 bases: TGCAGCGCCAACTTGGATGGCTACACCTTC. Translated: CSANLDGYTF. Full variable domain (rest looked up from reference TRBV29-1 and TRBJ1-2): SAVISQKPSRDICQRGTSLTIQCQVDSQVTMMFWYRQQPGQSLTLIATANQGSEATYESGFVIDKFPISRPNLTFSTLTVSNMSPEDSSIYLCSANLDGYTFGSGTRLTVV.

This clonotype was detected only a few times. The chain links TRBV7-8 to TRBJ2-3, with unresolved D. Trimming removed 5 bases from V and 0 bases from J, with 12 bases in between. Germline CDR1 SGHVS, CDR2 FQNEAQ. This CDR3 spans 15 amino acids. The CDR3 region has the DNA TGTGCCAGCAGCGAGGTGGAGCTTAGCACAGATACGCAGTATTTT. Translation gives CASSEVELSTDTQYF.

There are a few counts of this clonotype. This sequence joins TRBV5-5 and TRBJ2-5; TRBD2 matches at 7 bases. Germline V gives CDR1 SGHKS, CDR2 YYEKEE (reference sequence). Losses at the gene ends were 0 bases for V and 0 bases for J; bases not matched to a gene: 2. The CDR3 contains 15 residues. CDR3 sequence (DNA): TGTGCCAGCAGCTTGGCGGCGGGGGACCAAGAGACCCAGTACTTC. It codes for CASSLAAGDQETQYF.

The CDR3 region is CASTIGLAGGYNEQFF. CDR3 bases: TGTGCCAGCACCATAGGACTAGCGGGGGGATACAATGAGCAGTTCTTC. The chain combines TRBV11-2 with TRBJ2-1; TRBD2 aligns across 14 bases. The CDR3 runs to 16 residues. The germline V gene encodes CDR1 SGHAT and CDR2 FQNNGV. The V segment lost 7 bases and the J segment 4 bases; nucleotides outside the gene matches: 6. Together with reference TRBV11-2 and TRBJ2-1, the CDR3 gives the full variable domain: EAGVAQSPRYKIIEKRQSVAFWCNPISGHATLYWYQQILGQGPKLLIQFQNNGVVDDSQLPKDRFSAERLKGVDSTLKIQPAKLEDSAVYLCASTIGLAGGYNEQFFGPGTRLTVL.

The rearrangement links TRBV3-1 to TRBJ2-7, with D tentatively TRBD2 (6 bases). Trimming took off 3 bases at V and 6 bases at J, with 12 bases between the two ends. The CDR3 length is 13 residues. Germline V gives CDR1 LGHDT, CDR2 YNNKEL (reference sequence). CDR3 bases: TGTGCCAGCAGCCATCGTAGGGACTCCGAGCAGTACTTC. It specifies CASSHRRDSEQYF.

The chain carries TRBV10-3 and TRBJ2-3; tentative D call: TRBD2 (6 bases). The CDR3 length is 14 residues. Germline V gene data show CDR1 as ENHRY and CDR2 as SYGVKD. Trimming cost V 6 bases and J 2 bases, with 12 bases left between them. The CDR3 DNA sequence: TGTGCCATCAGAGGACCGGGAGACACAGATACGCAGTATTTT. Translating gives CAIRGPGDTDTQYF.

This clonotype was seen a few times. V and J are TRBV5-1 and TRBJ2-3; 9 positions agree with TRBD2. The germline gives CDR1 SGHRS, CDR2 YFSETQ. The CDR3 covers 15 residues. The trim removed 0 bases at V and 4 bases at J, leaving 3 bases unmatched. The CDR3 reads CASSLVAGAPDTQYF. The CDR3 coding sequence is TGCGCCAGCAGCTTGGTAGCGGGGGCCCCAGATACGCAGTATTTT. The full variable domain, its missing parts supplied by reference TRBV5-1 and TRBJ2-3, is KAGVTQTPRYLIKTRGQQVTLSCSPISGHRSVSWYQQTPGQGLQFLFEYFSETQRNKGNFPGRFSGRQFSNSRSEMNVSTLELGDSALYLCASSLVAGAPDTQYFGPGTRLTVL.

The V and J genes are TRBV12-3 or TRBV12-4 and TRBJ1-2; possible D gene TRBD1, 5 bases. The CDR3 is 13 residues long. V dropped 7 bases and J dropped 6 bases, with 15 bases sitting between them. The CDR3 nucleotides are TGTGCCAGCACTCTTCAGGGCTCCAATGGCTACACCTTC. Protein: CASTLQGSNGYTF.

V usage is TRBV29-1 and J usage is TRBJ2-6; D may be TRBD2 (5 bases). The germline V and J ends were trimmed by 6 bases and 0 bases, with 12 bases remaining between them. This CDR3 contains 15 residues. Germline V gene data show CDR1 as SQVTM and CDR2 as ANQGSEA. The CDR3 spells CSVRGVYSGANVLTF. In DNA, the CDR3 is TGCAGCGTCCGGGGAGTATACTCTGGGGCCAACGTCCTGACTTTC.

In its sample, this clonotype was seen a few times. V gene TRBV12-3 or TRBV12-4 combines with J gene TRBJ1-2, with no clear D. The V gene lost 10 bases and the J gene lost 7 bases, with 19 bases spanning the gap. The CDR3 length is 13 residues. CDR3 amino acids: CAISFQIYGGYTF. The CDR3 nucleotides are TGTGCCATCTCGTTCCAGATATATGGTGGCTACACCTTC.

The chain joins TRBV6-6 to TRBJ2-7; 10 bases agree with TRBD2. This CDR3 is built from 17 residues. Germline CDR1 reads MNHNY; CDR2 reads SVGAGI (reference sequence). V shed 4 bases and J 2 bases; nucleotides not matched to a gene: 11. CDR3: CASSLGKLAGLTYEQYF. Here the CDR3 DNA reads TGTGCCAGCAGTTTAGGGAAACTAGCGGGGTTGACCTACGAGCAGTACTTC.

This clonotype was seen more than once but under ten times. The rearrangement links TRBV5-1 to TRBJ2-7; unclear D gene. Germline V CDR1 and CDR2: SGHRS, YFSETQ. Trimming left V 4 bases short and J 4 bases short, with 12 bases between. The CDR3 spans 13 residues. In DNA form, the CDR3 reads TGCGCCAGCAGCCCCCAGTTGCAGTACGAGCAGTACTTC. Its protein is CASSPQLQYEQYF.

V is TRBV12-3 or TRBV12-4 and J is TRBJ2-7; TRBD2 matches at 10 bases. V trimming: 4 bases; J trimming: 3 bases; junction bases outside the gene matches: 9. The CDR3 loop spans 16 amino acids. The CDR3 here is CASSSKGLAGVYEQYF. In DNA form, the CDR3 reads TGTGCCAGCAGTTCTAAGGGGCTAGCGGGAGTCTACGAGCAGTACTTC.

This clonotype was counted a few times. This chain joins TRBV19 and TRBJ2-7, with D possibly matching TRBD2 (5 bases). Germline V gene sequence: CDR1 LNHDA, CDR2 SQIVND (reference sequence). The V gene lost 3 bases and the J gene lost 3 bases, with 12 bases spanning the gap. This CDR3 is 14 amino acids long. CDR3 protein: CASSITDSHYEQYF. CDR3 nucleotides: TGTGCCAGTAGTATCACGGACTCCCACTACGAGCAGTACTTC.

This clonotype was seen more than once but under ten times. This rearrangement joins TRBV6-2 or TRBV6-3 to TRBJ1-1; TRBD1 might be the D (6 bases). V was cut by 6 bases and J by 7 bases, with 12 bases left in between. Germline loops: CDR1 MNHEY, CDR2 SVGEGT. The CDR3 contains 12 residues. The DNA of the CDR3 is TGTGCCAGCAGGAAGGGGGAGGGTGAAGCTTTCTTT. Its protein product is CASRKGEGEAFF.

This rearrangement joins TRBV3-1 to TRBJ2-2, with D tentatively TRBD1 (6 bases). From germline, CDR1 is LGHDT and CDR2 YNNKEL (reference sequence). The CDR3 is 15 amino acids. V gave up 6 bases and J gave up 6 bases, with 17 bases separating them. The CDR3 spells CASRGTSRNPGELFF. In nucleotides, the CDR3 is TGTGCCAGCAGAGGGACAAGCCGCAACCCCGGGGAGCTGTTTTTT.

The V gene is TRBV24-1, the J gene TRBJ2-7; D may be TRBD1 or TRBD2 (5 bases each). From germline, CDR1 is KGHDR and CDR2 SFDVKD. V was trimmed by 4 bases and J by 2 bases, leaving 11 bases between them. The CDR3 runs 14 residues. The DNA of the CDR3 is TGTGCCACCAGTGACTCCGGGGACCCCTACGAGCAGTACTTC. Its protein product is CATSDSGDPYEQYF.